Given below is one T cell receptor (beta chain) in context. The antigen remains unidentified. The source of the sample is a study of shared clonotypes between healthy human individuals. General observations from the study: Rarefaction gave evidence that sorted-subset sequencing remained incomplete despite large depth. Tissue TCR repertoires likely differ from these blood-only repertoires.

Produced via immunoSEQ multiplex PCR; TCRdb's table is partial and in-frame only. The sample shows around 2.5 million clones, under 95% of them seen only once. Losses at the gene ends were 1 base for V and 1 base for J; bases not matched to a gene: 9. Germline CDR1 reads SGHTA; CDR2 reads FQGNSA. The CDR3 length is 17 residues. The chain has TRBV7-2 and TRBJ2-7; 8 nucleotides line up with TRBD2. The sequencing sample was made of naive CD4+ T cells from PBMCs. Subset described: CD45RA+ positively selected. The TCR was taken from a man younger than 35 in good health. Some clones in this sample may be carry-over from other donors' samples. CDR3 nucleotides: TGTGCCAGCAGCTTAGATATTAGCGGGACGCATTCCTACGAGCAGTACTTC. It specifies CASSLDISGTHSYEQYF.